This T cell receptor beta chain was identified during a study of molecular identifiers for immune sequencing clone quantification. Whole-study findings and limits: Underestimation of highly expanded clone sizes could arise where identical TCR molecules share a barcode. A single cell's spiked Jurkat TCR RNA was reportedly detectable among more than 950,000 naive cells.

This clonotype was seen ten or more times. Antigen unknown. Naive CD8 T cells were sorted, and the gate applied was CD8+CD4-CCR7+CD45RA+. Germline CDR1 is MDHEN and CDR2 is SYDVKM. J was trimmed by 4 bases and V by 6 bases; bases with no gene match: 8. CDR3 length: 14 amino acids. TCRdb reprocessed the PCR reads with MiXCR, giving one entry per CDR3 protein. Seen here are some 580,000 distinct CDR3 sequences, 25% observed once, and the top ten hold about 0.73%. This TCR was sampled from a human donor in good health. Some libraries in this study had Jurkat cell RNA spiked in. The chain uses TRBV28 and TRBJ1-2; 7 bases are shared with TRBD1. Sequenced input: naive CD8+ T cells from blood, with Jurkat cell RNA spiked in. Subset reported: FACS-sorted CD8+CD4-CCR7+CD45RA+ naive T cells. The CDR3 sequence is CASSLLDRVYGYTF. The CDR3 coding sequence is TGTGCCAGCAGCCTTCTTGACAGGGTCTATGGCTACACCTTC.